What follows are 7 T cell receptor beta chains derived from one specimen sequenced in a study of identifying expanded T cells in peripheral blood. TCRdb's copy holds only in-frame clones and misses some; the assay was immunoSEQ multiplex PCR. The sample consists of 95,000 to 150,000 clones, more than 80% of them appearing once. The specimen sequenced was blood. Receptors originate from a person aged 18 to 70 in good health.

This clone was observed once. CDR3 bases: TGTGCCAGCAGACCGCCGGGACTAGCGGCCGCTCCGGGTGAGCAGTTCTTC. It encodes CASRPPGLAAAPGEQFF. The chain employs TRBV11-2 and TRBJ2-1, with 11 bases lining up with TRBD2. Trimming cost V 6 bases and J 9 bases; bases outside gene matches: 16. Germline CDR1 SGHAT, CDR2 FQNNGV. CDR3 length: 17 amino acids.

The chain is built from TRBV28 and TRBJ1-3; tentatively, D is TRBD1 (6 bases). The V gene lost 5 bases and the J gene lost 8 bases, with 19 bases spanning the gap. The germline V gene has CDR1 MDHEN and CDR2 SYDVKM. The CDR3 runs to 15 residues. DNA of the CDR3: TGTGCCAGCAGTCTATTCAGGGGAACTGGGCACACCATATATTTT. Translation: CASSLFRGTGHTIYF. Supplemented by reference TRBV28 and TRBJ1-3, the full variable domain reads DVKVTQSSRYLVKRTGEKVFLECVQDMDHENMFWYRQDPGLGLRLIYFSYDVKMKEKGDIPEGYSVSREKKERFSLILESASTNQTSMYLCASSLFRGTGHTIYFGEGSWLTVV.

V usage is TRBV18 and J usage is TRBJ1-1; D call uncertain. CDR1 and CDR2 from the germline V gene are KGHSH and LQKENI. There are 17 residues in the CDR3. V lost 2 bases, J lost 0 bases, and 16 bases lay in between. DNA for the CDR3: TGTGCCAGCTCACCATTCGAAGAGCTACCCGTGAACACTGAAGCTTTCTTT. It is translated as CASSPFEELPVNTEAFF.

The chain employs TRBV30 and TRBJ1-1; possibly TRBD1 for D (5 bases). Germline CDR1 is GTSNPN and CDR2 is SVGIG (reference sequence). This CDR3 is 14 amino acids long. V was trimmed by 1 base and J by 8 bases, leaving 17 bases between them. The CDR3 bases are TGTGCCTGGAGTGCCCCACAGACAGCACGGGAAGCTTTCTTT. This sequence encodes CAWSAPQTAREAFF.

The chain uses TRBV30 and TRBJ2-3; D ambiguous. Per germline, CDR1 GTSNPN and CDR2 SVGIG (reference sequence). The CDR3 loop spans 14 amino acids. Trimming took off 2 bases at V and 1 base at J, with 10 bases between the two ends. CDR3 protein: CAWSRVGRTDTQYF. The CDR3 nucleotides read TGTGCCTGGAGTAGGGTTGGGCGCACAGATACGCAGTATTTT.

This chain uses TRBV5-5 with TRBJ1-5; a weak D match, TRBD1 (6 bases). The CDR3 loop spans 13 amino acids. CDR1 is SGHKS, CDR2 YYEKEE, per germline (reference sequence). The V gene lost 1 base and the J gene lost 6 bases, with 8 bases spanning the gap. The CDR3 spells CASSLQGPQPQHF. In nucleotides, the CDR3 is TGTGCCAGCAGCTTGCAGGGGCCTCAGCCCCAGCATTTT.

This clone appeared a single time. The chain uses TRBV7-3 and TRBJ2-3; tentatively, D is TRBD2 (6 bases). V was pared by 1 base and J by 6 bases, with 17 bases between. Germline-derived CDR1 and CDR2 are SGHTA and FQGTGA. This CDR3 spans 16 amino acids. In nucleotides, the CDR3 is TGTGCCAGCAGCTTAAGCCCCCACCTTGGGGGGGATACGCAGTATTTT. This encodes CASSLSPHLGGDTQYF. The entire variable domain, with the rest obtained from reference TRBV7-3 and TRBJ2-3, is as follows: GAGVSQTPSNKVTEKGKYVELRCDPISGHTALYWYRQSLGQGPEFLIYFQGTGAADDSGLPNDRFFAVRPEGSVSTLKIQRTERGDSAVYLCASSLSPHLGGDTQYFGPGTRLTVL.